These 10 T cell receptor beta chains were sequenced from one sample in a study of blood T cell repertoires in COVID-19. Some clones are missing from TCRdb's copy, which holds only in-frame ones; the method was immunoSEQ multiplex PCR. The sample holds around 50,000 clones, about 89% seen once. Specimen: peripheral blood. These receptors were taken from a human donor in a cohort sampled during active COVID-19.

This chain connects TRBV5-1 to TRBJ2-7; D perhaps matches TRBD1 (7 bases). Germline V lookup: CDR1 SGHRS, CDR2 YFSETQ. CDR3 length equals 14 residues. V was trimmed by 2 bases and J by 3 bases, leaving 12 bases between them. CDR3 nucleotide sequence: TGCGCCAGCAGCTTTGGAGGGGGCGGCTACGAGCAGTACTTC. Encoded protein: CASSFGGGGYEQYF.

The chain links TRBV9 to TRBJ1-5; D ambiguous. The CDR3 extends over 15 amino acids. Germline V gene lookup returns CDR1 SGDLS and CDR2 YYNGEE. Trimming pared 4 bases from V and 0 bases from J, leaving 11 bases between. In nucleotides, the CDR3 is TGTGCCAGCAGCCCTCGGGAGGATAGCAATCAGCCCCAGCATTTT. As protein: CASSPREDSNQPQHF.

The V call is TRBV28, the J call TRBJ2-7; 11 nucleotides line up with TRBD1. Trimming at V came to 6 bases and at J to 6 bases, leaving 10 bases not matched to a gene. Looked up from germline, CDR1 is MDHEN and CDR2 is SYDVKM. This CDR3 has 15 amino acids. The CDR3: CASSRPGQGGREQYF. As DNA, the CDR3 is TGTGCCAGCAGCCGACCGGGACAGGGGGGCCGCGAGCAGTACTTC.

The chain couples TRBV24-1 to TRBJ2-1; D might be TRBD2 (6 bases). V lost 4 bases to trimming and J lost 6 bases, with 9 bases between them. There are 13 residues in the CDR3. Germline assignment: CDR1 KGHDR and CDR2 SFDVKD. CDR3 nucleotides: TGTGCCACCAGTGACCCGGGACTCAATGAGCAGTTCTTC. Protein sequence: CATSDPGLNEQFF.

In DNA form, the CDR3 reads TGTGCCAGCAGTTTTTTCACAGGGCACTATCTGAGGGAGCAGTACTTC. It is translated as CASSFFTGHYLREQYF. The chain employs TRBV6-6 and TRBJ2-7; TRBD1 is a possible D gene (6 bases). V was pared by 4 bases and J by 7 bases, with 23 bases between. The germline V gene has CDR1 MNHNY and CDR2 SVGAGI (reference sequence). The CDR3 length is 16 residues.

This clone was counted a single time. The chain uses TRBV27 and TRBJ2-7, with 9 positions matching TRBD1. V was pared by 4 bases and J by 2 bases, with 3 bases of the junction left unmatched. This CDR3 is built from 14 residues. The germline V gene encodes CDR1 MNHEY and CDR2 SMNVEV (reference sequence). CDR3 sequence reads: CASSSGQGTYEQYF. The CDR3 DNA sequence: TGTGCCAGCAGTTCCGGACAGGGGACCTACGAGCAGTACTTC.

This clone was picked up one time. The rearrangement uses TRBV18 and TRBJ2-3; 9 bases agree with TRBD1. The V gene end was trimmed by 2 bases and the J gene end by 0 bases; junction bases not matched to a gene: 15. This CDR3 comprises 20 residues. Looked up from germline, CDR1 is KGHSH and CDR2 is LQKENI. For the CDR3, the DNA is TGTGCCAGCTCACCATATAGAGACAGGGGGATTCGCGCTAGCACAGATACGCAGTATTTT. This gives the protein CASSPYRDRGIRASTDTQYF.

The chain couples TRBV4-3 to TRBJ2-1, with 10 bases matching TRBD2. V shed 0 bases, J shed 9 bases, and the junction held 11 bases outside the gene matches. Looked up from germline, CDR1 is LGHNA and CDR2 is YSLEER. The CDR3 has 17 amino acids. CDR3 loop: CASSQERASGSQVEQFF. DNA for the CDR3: TGCGCCAGCAGCCAAGAGAGAGCTAGCGGGAGTCAGGTTGAGCAGTTCTTC.

The CDR3 DNA sequence: TGTGCCAGCACGGCCCGGGACAGGGCCTACGAGCAGTACTTC. It codes for CASTARDRAYEQYF. The rearrangement links TRBV7-9 to TRBJ2-7; 9 positions match TRBD1. CDR1 and CDR2 (germline): SEHNR, FQNEAQ (reference sequence). The CDR3 extends over 14 amino acids. V shed 7 bases, J shed 2 bases, and the junction held 6 bases outside the gene matches.

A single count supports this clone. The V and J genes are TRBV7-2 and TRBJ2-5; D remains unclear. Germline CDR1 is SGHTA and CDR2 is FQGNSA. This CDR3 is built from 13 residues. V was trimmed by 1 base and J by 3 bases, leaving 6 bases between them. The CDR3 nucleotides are TGTGCCAGCAGCTTAGAGAGAAAAGAGACCCAGTACTTC. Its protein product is CASSLERKETQYF.